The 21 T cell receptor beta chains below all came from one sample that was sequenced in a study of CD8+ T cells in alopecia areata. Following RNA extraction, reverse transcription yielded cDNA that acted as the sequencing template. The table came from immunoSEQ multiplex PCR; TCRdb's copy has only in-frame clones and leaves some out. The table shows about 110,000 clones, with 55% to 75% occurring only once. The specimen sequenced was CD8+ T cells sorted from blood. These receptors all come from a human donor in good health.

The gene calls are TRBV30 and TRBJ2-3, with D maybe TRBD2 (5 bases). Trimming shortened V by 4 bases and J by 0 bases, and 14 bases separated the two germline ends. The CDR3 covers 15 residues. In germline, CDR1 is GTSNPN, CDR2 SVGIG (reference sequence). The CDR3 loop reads CAWTLAGGSTDTQYF. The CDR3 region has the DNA TGTGCCTGGACTCTGGCGGGCGGTAGCACAGATACGCAGTATTTT.

CDR3 residues: CASSLGQGPQYF. CDR3 sequence (DNA): TGTGCCAGCAGCTTGGGGCAGGGCCCCCAGTACTTC. The chain has TRBV5-6 and TRBJ2-5; possibly TRBD1 for D (5 bases). The CDR3 loop spans 12 amino acids. V was trimmed by 0 bases and J by 9 bases, leaving 9 bases between them. Germline assignment: CDR1 SGHDT and CDR2 YYEEEE.

The CDR3 sequence is CASSYEGETQYF. The DNA of the CDR3 is TGTGCCAGCAGCTACGAGGGAGAGACCCAGTACTTC. The rearrangement links TRBV5-6 to TRBJ2-5; maybe TRBD2 (5 bases). The V end lost 3 bases, the J end lost 4 bases, and 7 bases lay between the germline ends. The CDR3 is made up of 12 amino acids. The germline V gene has CDR1 SGHDT and CDR2 YYEEEE.

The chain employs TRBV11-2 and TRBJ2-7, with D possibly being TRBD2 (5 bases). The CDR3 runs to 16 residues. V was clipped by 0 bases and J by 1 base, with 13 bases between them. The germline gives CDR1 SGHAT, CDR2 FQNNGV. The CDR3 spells CASSLDTSWRSYEQYF. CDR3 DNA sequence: TGTGCCAGCAGCTTAGACACTAGTTGGAGGTCCTACGAGCAGTACTTC.

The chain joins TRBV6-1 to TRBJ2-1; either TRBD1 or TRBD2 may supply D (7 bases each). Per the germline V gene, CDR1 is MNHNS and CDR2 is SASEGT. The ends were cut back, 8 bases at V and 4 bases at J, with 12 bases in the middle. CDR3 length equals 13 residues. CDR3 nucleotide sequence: TGTGCCAGCCAGGGGGGGGATTACAATGAGCAGTTCTTC. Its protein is CASQGGDYNEQFF.

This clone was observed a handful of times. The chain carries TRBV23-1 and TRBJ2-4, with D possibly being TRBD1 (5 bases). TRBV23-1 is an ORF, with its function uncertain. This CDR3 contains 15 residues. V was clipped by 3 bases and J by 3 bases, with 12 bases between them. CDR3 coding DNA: TGCGCCAGCAGTCACCCGGGCAGGGTCAAAAACATTCAGTACTTC. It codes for CASSHPGRVKNIQYF.

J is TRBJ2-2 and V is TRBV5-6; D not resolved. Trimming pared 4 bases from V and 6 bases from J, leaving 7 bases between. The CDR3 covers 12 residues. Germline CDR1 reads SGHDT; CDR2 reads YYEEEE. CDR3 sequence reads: CASSRGSGELFF. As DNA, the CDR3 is TGTGCCAGCAGCCGAGGATCCGGGGAGCTGTTTTTT. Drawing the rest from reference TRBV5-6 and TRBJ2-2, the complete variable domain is DAGVTQSPTHLIKTRGQQVTLRCSPKSGHDTVSWYQQALGQGPQFIFQYYEEEERQRGNFPDRFSGHQFPNYSSELNVNALLLGDSALYLCASSRGSGELFFGEGSRLTVL.

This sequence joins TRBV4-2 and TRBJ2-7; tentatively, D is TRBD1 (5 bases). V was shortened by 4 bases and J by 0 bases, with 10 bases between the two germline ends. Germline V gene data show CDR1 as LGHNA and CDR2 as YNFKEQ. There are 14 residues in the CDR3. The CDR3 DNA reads TGTGCCAGCAGCCCAGGACATCGCTCCTACGAGCAGTACTTC. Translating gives CASSPGHRSYEQYF.

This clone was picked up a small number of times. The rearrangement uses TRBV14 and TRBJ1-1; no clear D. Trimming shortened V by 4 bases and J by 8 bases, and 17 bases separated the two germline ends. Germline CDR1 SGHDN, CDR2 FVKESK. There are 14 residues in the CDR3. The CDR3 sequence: CASSLPPRRPEAFF. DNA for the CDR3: TGTGCCAGCAGCCTACCCCCAAGACGCCCCGAAGCTTTCTTT.

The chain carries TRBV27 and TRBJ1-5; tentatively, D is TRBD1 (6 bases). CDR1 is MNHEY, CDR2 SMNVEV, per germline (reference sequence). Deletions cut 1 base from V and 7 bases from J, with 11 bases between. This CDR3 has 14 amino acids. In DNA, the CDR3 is TGTGCCAGCAGTTTATGGGGGGGGCACCAGCCCCAGCATTTT. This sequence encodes CASSLWGGHQPQHF.

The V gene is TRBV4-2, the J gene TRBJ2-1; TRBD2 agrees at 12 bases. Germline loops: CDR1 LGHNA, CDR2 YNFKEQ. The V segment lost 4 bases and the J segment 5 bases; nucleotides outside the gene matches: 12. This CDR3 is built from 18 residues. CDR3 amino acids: CASSRDGTSGGFDNEQFF. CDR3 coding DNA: TGTGCCAGCAGCCGAGATGGCACTAGCGGGGGGTTCGACAATGAGCAGTTCTTC.

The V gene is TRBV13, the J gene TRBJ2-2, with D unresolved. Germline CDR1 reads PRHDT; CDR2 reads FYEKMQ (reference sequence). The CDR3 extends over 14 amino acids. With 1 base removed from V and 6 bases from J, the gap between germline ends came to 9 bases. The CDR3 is CASSLVEFSGELFF. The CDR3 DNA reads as TGTGCCAGCAGCTTAGTGGAATTCTCCGGGGAGCTGTTTTTT.

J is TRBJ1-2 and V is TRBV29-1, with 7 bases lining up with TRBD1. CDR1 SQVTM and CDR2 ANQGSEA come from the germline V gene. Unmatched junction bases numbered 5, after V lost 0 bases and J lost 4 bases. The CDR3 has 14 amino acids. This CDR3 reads CSVEDGDSAYGYTF. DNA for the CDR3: TGCAGCGTTGAAGATGGGGACAGCGCCTATGGCTACACCTTC.

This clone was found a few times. CDR3 sequence reads: CSALGRGLSWAEAFF. The CDR3, as DNA: TGCAGCGCCCTGGGTAGGGGTTTGAGCTGGGCTGAAGCTTTCTTT. V usage is TRBV29-1 and J usage is TRBJ1-1; possibly TRBD1 for D (5 bases). Germline V gene data show CDR1 as SQVTM and CDR2 as ANQGSEA. The CDR3 totals 15 residues. V lost 7 bases to trimming and J lost 6 bases, with 24 bases between them.

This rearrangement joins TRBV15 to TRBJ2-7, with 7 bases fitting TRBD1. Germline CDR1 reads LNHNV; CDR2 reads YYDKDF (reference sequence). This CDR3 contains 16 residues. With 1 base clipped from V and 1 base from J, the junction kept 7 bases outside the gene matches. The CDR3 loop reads CATSRALRDRSYEQYF. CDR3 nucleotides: TGTGCCACCAGCAGAGCTCTCCGGGACAGATCCTACGAGCAGTACTTC.

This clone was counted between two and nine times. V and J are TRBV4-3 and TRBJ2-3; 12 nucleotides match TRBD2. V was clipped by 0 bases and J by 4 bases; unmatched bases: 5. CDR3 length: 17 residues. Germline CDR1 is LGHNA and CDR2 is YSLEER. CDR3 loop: CASSQELGLAGPDTQYF. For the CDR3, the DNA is TGCGCCAGCAGCCAAGAGCTCGGACTAGCGGGGCCAGATACGCAGTATTTT.

In DNA form, the CDR3 reads TGCGCCAGCAGCTTGTCACAGGCCGGTGGAGAGACCCAGTACTTC. The encoded protein is CASSLSQAGGETQYF. V is TRBV5-1 and J is TRBJ2-5; D may be TRBD1 (5 bases). Germline CDR1 reads SGHRS; CDR2 reads YFSETQ. CDR3 length: 15 amino acids. Trimming removed 1 base at V and 4 bases at J, with 14 bases between.

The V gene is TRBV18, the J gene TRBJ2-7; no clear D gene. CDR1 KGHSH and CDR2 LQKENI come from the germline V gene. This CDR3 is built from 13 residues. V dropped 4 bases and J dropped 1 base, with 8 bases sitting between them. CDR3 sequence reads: CASSLPSSYEQYF. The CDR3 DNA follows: TGTGCCAGCTCACTCCCGAGTTCCTACGAGCAGTACTTC.

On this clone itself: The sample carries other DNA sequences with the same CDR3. CDR3 bases: TGTGCCAGCAGCTCTTTGACAGATACGCAGTATTTT. It translates to CASSSLTDTQYF. This rearrangement joins TRBV11-2 to TRBJ2-3; D call uncertain. The CDR3 is made up of 12 amino acids. In germline, CDR1 is SGHAT, CDR2 FQNNGV. Trimming left V 4 bases short and J 3 bases short, with 5 bases between.

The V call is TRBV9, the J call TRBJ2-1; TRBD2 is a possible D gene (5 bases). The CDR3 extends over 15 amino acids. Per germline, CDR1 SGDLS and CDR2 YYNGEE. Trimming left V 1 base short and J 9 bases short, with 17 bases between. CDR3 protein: CASSVYVGNEGEQFF. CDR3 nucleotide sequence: TGTGCCAGCAGCGTATATGTGGGGAACGAGGGTGAGCAGTTCTTC.

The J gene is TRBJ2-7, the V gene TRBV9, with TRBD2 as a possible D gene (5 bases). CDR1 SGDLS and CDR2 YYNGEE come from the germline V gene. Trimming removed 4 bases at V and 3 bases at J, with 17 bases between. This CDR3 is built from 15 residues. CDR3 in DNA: TGTGCCAGCAGCCTAGGAGGAGCGGCTCACTACGAGCAGTACTTC. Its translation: CASSLGGAAHYEQYF. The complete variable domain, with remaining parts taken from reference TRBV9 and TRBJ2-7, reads DSGVTQTPKHLITATGQRVTLRCSPRSGDLSVYWYQQSLDQGLQFLIQYYNGEERAKGNILERFSAQQFPDLHSELNLSSLELGDSALYFCASSLGGAAHYEQYFGPGTRLTVT.